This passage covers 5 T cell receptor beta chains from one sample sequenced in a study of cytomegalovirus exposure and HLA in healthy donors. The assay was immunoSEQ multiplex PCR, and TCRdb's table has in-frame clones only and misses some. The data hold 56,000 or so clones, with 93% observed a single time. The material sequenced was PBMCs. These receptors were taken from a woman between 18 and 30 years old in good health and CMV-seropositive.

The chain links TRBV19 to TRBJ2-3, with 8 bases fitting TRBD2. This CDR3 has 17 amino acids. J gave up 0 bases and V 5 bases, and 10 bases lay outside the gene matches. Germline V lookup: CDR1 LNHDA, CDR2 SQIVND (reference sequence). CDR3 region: CASSFLGSSGSTDTQYF. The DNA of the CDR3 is TGTGCCAGTAGTTTTTTGGGATCTAGCGGGAGCACAGATACGCAGTATTTT.

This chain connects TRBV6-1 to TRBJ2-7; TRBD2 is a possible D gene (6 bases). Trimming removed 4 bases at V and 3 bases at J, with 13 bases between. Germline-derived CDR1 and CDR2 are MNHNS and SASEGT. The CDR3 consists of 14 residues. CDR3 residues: CASSVLGGSYEQYF. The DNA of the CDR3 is TGTGCCAGCAGTGTCTTGGGGGGTAGCTACGAGCAGTACTTC.

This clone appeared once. The CDR3 region is CSVDPTGTDTQYF. CDR3 DNA sequence: TGCAGCGTGGACCCCACAGGGACAGATACGCAGTATTTT. The V call is TRBV29-1, the J call TRBJ2-3; tentatively, D is TRBD1 (6 bases). Trimming took 6 bases from V and 3 from J, leaving 13 bases between them. CDR1 is SQVTM, CDR2 ANQGSEA, per germline. The CDR3 extends over 13 amino acids.

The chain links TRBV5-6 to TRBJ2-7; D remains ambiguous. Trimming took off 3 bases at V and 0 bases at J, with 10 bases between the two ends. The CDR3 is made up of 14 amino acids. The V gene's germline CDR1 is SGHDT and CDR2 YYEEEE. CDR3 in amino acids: CASSWSPSSYEQYF. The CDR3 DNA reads TGTGCCAGCAGCTGGTCGCCGAGCTCCTACGAGCAGTACTTC. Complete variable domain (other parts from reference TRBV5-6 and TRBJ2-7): DAGVTQSPTHLIKTRGQQVTLRCSPKSGHDTVSWYQQALGQGPQFIFQYYEEEERQRGNFPDRFSGHQFPNYSSELNVNALLLGDSALYLCASSWSPSSYEQYFGPGTRLTVT.

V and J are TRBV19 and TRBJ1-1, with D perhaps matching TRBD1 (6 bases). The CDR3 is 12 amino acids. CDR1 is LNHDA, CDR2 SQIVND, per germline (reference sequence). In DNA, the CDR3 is TGTGCATCCGGGGGGCGTGTCACTGAAGCTTTCTTT. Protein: CASGGRVTEAFF.